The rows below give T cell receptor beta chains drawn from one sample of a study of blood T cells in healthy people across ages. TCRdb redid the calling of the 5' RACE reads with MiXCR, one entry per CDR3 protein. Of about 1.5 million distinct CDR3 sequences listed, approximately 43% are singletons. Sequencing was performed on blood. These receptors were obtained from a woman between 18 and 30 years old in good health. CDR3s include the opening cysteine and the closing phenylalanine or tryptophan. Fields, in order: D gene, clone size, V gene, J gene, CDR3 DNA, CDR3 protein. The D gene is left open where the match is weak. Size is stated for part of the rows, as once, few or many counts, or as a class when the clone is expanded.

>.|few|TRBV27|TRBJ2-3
TGTGCCAGCAGTTTAGATGGGGAAAGCACAGATACGCAGTATTTT
CASSLDGESTDTQYF
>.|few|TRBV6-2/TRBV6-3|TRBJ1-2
TGTGCCAGCAACTTCAGGGAGCCGGGCTATGGCTACACCTTC
CASNFREPGYGYTF
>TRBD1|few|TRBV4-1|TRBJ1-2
TGCGCCAGCAGCCGCACCTTGGACAGGGATAACTATGGCTACACCTTC
CASSRTLDRDNYGYTF
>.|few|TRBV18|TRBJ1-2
TGTGCCAGCTCACCACCGGAGGGGCGAACGTATGGCTACACCTTC
CASSPPEGRTYGYTF
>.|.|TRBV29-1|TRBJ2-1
TGCAGCGCCGGTGGGGGGACTGTAAATGAGCAGTTCTTC
CSAGGGTVNEQFF
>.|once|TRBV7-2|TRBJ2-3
TGTGCCAGCAGCAAGCTTGGAGGGACCCACACAGATACGCAGTATTTT
CASSKLGGTHTDTQYF
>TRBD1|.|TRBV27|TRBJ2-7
TGTGCCAGCAGTGAGTTACAGGGGACCACCTACGAGCAGTACTTC
CASSELQGTTYEQYF
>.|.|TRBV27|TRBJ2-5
TGTGCCAGCAGTCAGCCCCCTTTTCCCCAGTACTTC
CASSQPPFPQYF
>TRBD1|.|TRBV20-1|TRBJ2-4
TGCAGTGCTAGAGATCCATTCTGGACAGGACCCCGAGGAAACATTCAGTACTTC
CSARDPFWTGPRGNIQYF
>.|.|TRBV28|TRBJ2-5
TGTGCCAACAGTTACTTACAGGGAAGGGTGACCCAGTACTTC
CANSYLQGRVTQYF
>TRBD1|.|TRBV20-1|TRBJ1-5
TGCAGTGCTAGTAACAGGGGAGTCAATCAGCCCCAGCATTTT
CSASNRGVNQPQHF
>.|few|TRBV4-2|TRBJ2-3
TGTGCAAGCAGCCAATCCGGGGGCGCAGATACGCAGTATTTT
CASSQSGGADTQYF
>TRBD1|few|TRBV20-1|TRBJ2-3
TGCAGTCAAGCCCACCTTTCGACAGGGATCAGTACGCAGTATTTT
CSQAHLSTGISTQYF
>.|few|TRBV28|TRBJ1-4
TGTGCCAGCAGTTTAGTTGAAAGGGGTGATTGGCTGTTTTTT
CASSLVERGDWLFF
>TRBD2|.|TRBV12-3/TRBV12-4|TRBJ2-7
TGTGCCAGCAGAGATGGACTAGCTAGGCTTCCCGAGCAGTACTTC
CASRDGLARLPEQYF
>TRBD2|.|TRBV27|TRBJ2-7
TGTGCCAGCAGTCCAAGCGGGCTAGCGGGGGGGATCTACGAGCAGTACTTC
CASSPSGLAGGIYEQYF
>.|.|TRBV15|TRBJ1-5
TGTGCCACCAGCAGAGATTTCCTTTTGGGGAATCAGCCCCAGCATTTT
CATSRDFLLGNQPQHF
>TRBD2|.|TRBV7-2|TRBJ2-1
TGTGCCAGCAGCTATACCGGGACTAGCGGGAGAACGGGTTCCTACAATGAGCAGTTCTTC
CASSYTGTSGRTGSYNEQFF
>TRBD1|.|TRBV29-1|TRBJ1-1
TGCAGCGCGAACAGGGGGTCGAACACTGAAGCTTTCTTT
CSANRGSNTEAFF
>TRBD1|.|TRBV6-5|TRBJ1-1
TGTGCCAGCAGTTACTCGGGACAGGGGGTGATGAACACTGAAGCTTTCTTT
CASSYSGQGVMNTEAFF
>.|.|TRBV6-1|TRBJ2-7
TGTGCCGGCACTCCGGGTAAGGGGGGCCACGAGCAGTACTTC
CAGTPGKGGHEQYF
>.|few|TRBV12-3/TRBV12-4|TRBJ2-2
TGTGCCAGCAGTTTAAGCGGCCGGGCCACCGGGGAGCTGTTTTTT
CASSLSGRATGELFF
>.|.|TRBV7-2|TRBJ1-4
TGTGCCAGCAGCTTAGAATCTTATTCTCAACTGTTTTTT
CASSLESYSQLFF
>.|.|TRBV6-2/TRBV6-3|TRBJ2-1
TGTGCCAGCAGCATCGGGGCCCTCATTAATGAGCAGTTCTTC
CASSIGALINEQFF
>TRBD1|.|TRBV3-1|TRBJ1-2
TGTGCCAGCAGCCATGCCGGGACAGGAGAATACACCTTC
CASSHAGTGEYTF
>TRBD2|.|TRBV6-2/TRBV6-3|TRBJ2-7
TGTGCCAGCAGTTACTCCGGGACTAGCGGACGAAAAAGGGGCGAGCAGTACTTC
CASSYSGTSGRKRGEQYF
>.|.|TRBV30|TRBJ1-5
TGTGCCTGGAGTGCCATCGGGGGGTCCAATCAGCCCCAGCATTTT
CAWSAIGGSNQPQHF
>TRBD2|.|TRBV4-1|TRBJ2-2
TGCGCCAGCAGCCAACTTCGAGCGGGGGTGAACACCGGGGAGCTGTTTTTT
CASSQLRAGVNTGELFF
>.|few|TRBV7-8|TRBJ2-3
TGTGCCAGCAGCTTAGCGCTAGCTGGGTCTGGAGATACGCAGTATTTT
CASSLALAGSGDTQYF
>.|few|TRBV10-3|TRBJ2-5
TGTGCCATCAGTGAGGCAGGGGCCAGAGAGACCCAGTACTTC
CAISEAGARETQYF
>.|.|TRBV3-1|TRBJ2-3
TGTGCCAGCAGCAAAGGCATGCCATGGGTAGATACGCAGTATTTT
CASSKGMPWVDTQYF